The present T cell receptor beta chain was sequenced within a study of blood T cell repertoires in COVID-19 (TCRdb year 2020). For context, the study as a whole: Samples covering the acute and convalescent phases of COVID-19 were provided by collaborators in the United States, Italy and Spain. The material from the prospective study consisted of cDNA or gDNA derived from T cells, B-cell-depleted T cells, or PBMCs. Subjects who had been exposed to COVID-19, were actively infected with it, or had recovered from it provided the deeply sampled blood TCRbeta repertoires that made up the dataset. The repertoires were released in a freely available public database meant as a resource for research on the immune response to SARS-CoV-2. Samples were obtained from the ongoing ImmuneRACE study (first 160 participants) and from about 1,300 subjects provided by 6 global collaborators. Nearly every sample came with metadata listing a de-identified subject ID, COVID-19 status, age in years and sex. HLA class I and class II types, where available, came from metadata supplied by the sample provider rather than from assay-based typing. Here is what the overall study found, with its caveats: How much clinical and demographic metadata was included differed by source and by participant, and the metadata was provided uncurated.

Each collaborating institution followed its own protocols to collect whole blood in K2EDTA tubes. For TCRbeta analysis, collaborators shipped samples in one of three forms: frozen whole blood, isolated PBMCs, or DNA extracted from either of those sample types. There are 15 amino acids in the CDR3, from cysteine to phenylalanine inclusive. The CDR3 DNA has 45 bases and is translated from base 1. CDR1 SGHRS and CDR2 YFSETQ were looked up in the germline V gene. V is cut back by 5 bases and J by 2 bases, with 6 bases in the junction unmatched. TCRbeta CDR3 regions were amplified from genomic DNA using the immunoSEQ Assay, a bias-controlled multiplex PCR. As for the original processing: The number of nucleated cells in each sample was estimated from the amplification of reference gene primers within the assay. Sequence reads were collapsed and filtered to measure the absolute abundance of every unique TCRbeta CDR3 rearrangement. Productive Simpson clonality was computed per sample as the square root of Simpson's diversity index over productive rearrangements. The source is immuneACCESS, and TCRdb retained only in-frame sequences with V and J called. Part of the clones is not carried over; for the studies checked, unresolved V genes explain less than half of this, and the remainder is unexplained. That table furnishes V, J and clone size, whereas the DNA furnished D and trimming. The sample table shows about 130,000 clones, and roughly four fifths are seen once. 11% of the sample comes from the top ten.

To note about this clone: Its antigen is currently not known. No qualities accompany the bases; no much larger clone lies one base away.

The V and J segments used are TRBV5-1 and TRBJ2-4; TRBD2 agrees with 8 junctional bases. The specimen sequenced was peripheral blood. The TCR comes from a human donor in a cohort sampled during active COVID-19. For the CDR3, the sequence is CASSQGTRSKNIQYF. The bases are TGCGCCAGCAGTCAAGGGACTAGGTCCAAAAACATTCAGTACTTC.